The 11 T cell receptor beta chains listed next were all sequenced from one sample in a study of blood T cell repertoires in COVID-19. Produced via immunoSEQ multiplex PCR; TCRdb's table is partial and in-frame only. The sample has some 300,000 clones, approximately 91% seen once. The sample consisted of PBMCs or T cells enriched from blood (not recorded which). The origin of the receptors is a woman between 35 and 50 years old who had recovered from COVID-19.

The chain employs TRBV29-1 and TRBJ2-6; unclear D gene. Germline lookup yields CDR1 SQVTM and CDR2 ANQGSEA. Trimming shortened V by 6 bases and J by 0 bases, and 6 bases separated the two germline ends. This CDR3 has 13 amino acids. The CDR3 DNA is TGCAGCGTCCACAGCTCTGGGGCCAACGTCCTGACTTTC. It is translated as CSVHSSGANVLTF.

The V gene is TRBV7-2, the J gene TRBJ2-7; maybe TRBD2 (6 bases). Germline CDR1 SGHTA, CDR2 FQGNSA. CDR3 length: 17 residues. V lost 0 bases and J 0 bases, leaving 15 bases between the germline ends. CDR3 sequence (DNA): TGTGCCAGCAGCTTAGCGCTGTCTAGCGCGATCTCCTACGAGCAGTACTTC. It specifies CASSLALSSAISYEQYF.

The rearrangement links TRBV4-2 to TRBJ2-7; possible D gene TRBD1, 6 bases. Trimming cost V 0 bases and J 3 bases, with 15 bases left between them. Per germline, CDR1 LGHNA and CDR2 YNFKEQ. This CDR3 is 16 amino acids long. DNA for the CDR3: TGTGCCAGCAGCCAAGACGAGCAGGGGCGATACTACGAGCAGTACTTC. This encodes CASSQDEQGRYYEQYF.

The gene calls are TRBV5-4 and TRBJ2-5, with 11 bases that match TRBD1. CDR1 SGHNT and CDR2 YYREEE come from the germline V gene (reference sequence). CDR3 size: 15 residues. CDR3 sequence reads: CAITGGTGGRETQYF. As DNA, the CDR3 is TGTGCTATCACAGGCGGGACAGGGGGGAGAGAGACCCAGTACTTC.

The chain is built from TRBV5-8 and TRBJ2-3; 7 bases match TRBD2. CDR1 and CDR2 from the germline V gene are SGHTS and YDEGEE. The CDR3 has 14 residues. V shed 6 bases, J shed 2 bases, and the junction held 6 bases outside the gene matches. For the CDR3, the DNA is TGTGCCAGCATCCCGGGACTAACCACAGATACGCAGTATTTT. Translation gives CASIPGLTTDTQYF. The full variable domain, its missing parts supplied by reference TRBV5-8 and TRBJ2-3, is EAGVTQSPTHLIKTRGQQATLRCSPISGHTSVYWYQQALGLGLQFLLWYDEGEERNRGNFPPRFSGRQFPNYSSELNVNALELEDSALYLCASIPGLTTDTQYFGPGTRLTVL.

This chain uses TRBV3-1 (or the pseudogene TRBV3-2) with TRBJ2-7; possible D gene TRBD1, 7 bases. Trimming shortened V by 4 bases and J by 2 bases, and 18 bases separated the two germline ends. The CDR3 spans 16 residues. CDR1 and CDR2 (germline): LGHDT, YNNKEL (reference sequence). CDR3 DNA: TGTGCCAGCAGCCCTAGGGGGCTAGCGCGGGCCTACGAGCAGTACTTC. It codes for CASSPRGLARAYEQYF.

The rearrangement links TRBV7-3 to TRBJ2-3; no definite D call. Germline V CDR1 and CDR2: SGHTA, FQGTGA. With 2 bases removed from V and 4 bases from J, the gap between germline ends came to 10 bases. This CDR3 has 14 residues. The DNA for the CDR3 is TGTGCCAGCAGCTTAGACGGGTCGCCAGATACGCAGTATTTT. Translation: CASSLDGSPDTQYF.

The V gene is TRBV7-9, the J gene TRBJ1-2; TRBD1 agrees at 12 bases. In germline, CDR1 is SEHNR, CDR2 FQNEAQ (reference sequence). The CDR3 contains 16 residues. J gave up 4 bases and V 5 bases, and 8 bases lay outside the gene matches. Here the CDR3 DNA reads TGTGCCAGCAGCCGAGGGGACAGGGGGCGGACCTATGGCTACACCTTC. Its translation is CASSRGDRGRTYGYTF.

This clone came up a few times. The gene calls are TRBV27 and TRBJ2-3, with TRBD2 matching over 8 bases. CDR3 length: 15 residues. Per germline, CDR1 MNHEY and CDR2 SMNVEV (reference sequence). After removal of 4 bases from V and 5 bases from J, the junction contained 8 bases not matched to a gene. CDR3 in DNA: TGTGCCAGCAGTTCCAGCGGGAGCCCGGGAGATACGCAGTATTTT. Protein product: CASSSSGSPGDTQYF.

The chain has TRBV12-3 or TRBV12-4 and TRBJ2-5; 8 bases agree with TRBD2. V lost 5 bases, J lost 6 bases, and 5 bases stayed unmatched. This CDR3 is 13 amino acids long. CDR3 protein: CASSIREGQTQYF. Written as DNA, the CDR3 is TGTGCCAGCAGTATCCGGGAGGGTCAGACCCAGTACTTC.

The CDR3 region has the DNA TGTGCCAGTAGTCCGATAGCGACCTACCAAGAGACCCAGTACTTC. It encodes CASSPIATYQETQYF. The rearrangement links TRBV19 to TRBJ2-5, with a tentative D call TRBD2 (5 bases). V lost 5 bases to trimming and J lost 0 bases, with 13 bases between them. The V gene's germline CDR1 is LNHDA and CDR2 SQIVND (reference sequence). The CDR3 is made up of 15 amino acids.